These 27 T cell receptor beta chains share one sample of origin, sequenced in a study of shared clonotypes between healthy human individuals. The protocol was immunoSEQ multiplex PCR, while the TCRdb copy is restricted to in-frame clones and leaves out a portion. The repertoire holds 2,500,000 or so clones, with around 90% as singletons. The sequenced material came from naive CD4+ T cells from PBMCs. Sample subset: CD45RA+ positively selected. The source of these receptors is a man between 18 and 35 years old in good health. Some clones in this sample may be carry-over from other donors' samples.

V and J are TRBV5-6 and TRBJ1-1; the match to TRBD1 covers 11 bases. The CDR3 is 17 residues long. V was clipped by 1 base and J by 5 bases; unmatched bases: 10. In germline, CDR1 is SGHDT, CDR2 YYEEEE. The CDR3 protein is CASSLLGQGASKTEAFF. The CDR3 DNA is TGTGCCAGCAGCTTGCTCGGACAGGGGGCGAGTAAGACTGAAGCTTTCTTT.

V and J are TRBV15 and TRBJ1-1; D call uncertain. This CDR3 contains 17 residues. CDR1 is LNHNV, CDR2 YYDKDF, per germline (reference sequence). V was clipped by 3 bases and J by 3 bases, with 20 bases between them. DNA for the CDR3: TGTGCCACCAGCAGGGACCTAGGACGGACGACGGACACTGAAGCTTTCTTT. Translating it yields CATSRDLGRTTDTEAFF.

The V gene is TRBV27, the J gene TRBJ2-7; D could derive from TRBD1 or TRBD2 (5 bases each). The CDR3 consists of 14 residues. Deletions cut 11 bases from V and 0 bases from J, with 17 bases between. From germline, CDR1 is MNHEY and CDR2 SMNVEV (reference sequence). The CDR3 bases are TGTGCCCGGAAAAAGGGACGGACCTCCTACGAGCAGTACTTC. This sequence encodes CARKKGRTSYEQYF.

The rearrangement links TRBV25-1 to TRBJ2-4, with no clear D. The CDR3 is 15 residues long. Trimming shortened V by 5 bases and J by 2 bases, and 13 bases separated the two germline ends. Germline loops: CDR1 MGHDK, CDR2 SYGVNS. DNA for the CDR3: TGTGCCAGCAGTCCCCCGGACGGTCCCAAAAACATTCAGTACTTC. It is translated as CASSPPDGPKNIQYF. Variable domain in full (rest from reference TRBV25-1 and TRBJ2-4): EADIYQTPRYLVIGTGKKITLECSQTMGHDKMYWYQQDPGMELHLIHYSYGVNSTEKGDLSSESTVSRIRTEHFPLTLESARPSHTSQYLCASSPPDGPKNIQYFGAGTRLSVL.

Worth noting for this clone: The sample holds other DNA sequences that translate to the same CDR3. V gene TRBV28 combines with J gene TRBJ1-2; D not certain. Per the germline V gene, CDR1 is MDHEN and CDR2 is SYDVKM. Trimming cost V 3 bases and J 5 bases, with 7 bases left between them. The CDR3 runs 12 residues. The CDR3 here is CASSFDGYGYTF. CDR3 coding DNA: TGTGCCAGCAGTTTTGACGGATATGGCTACACCTTC.

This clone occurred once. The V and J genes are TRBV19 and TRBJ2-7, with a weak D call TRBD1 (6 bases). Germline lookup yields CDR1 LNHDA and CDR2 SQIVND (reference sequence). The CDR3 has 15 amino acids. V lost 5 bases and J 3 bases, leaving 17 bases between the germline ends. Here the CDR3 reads CASSQNRDTNYEQYF. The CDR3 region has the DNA TGTGCCAGTAGTCAGAACCGGGACACCAACTACGAGCAGTACTTC.

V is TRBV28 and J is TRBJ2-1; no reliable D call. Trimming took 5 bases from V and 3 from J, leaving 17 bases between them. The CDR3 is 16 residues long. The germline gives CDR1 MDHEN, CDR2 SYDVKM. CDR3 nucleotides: TGTGCCAGCAGTGGAGTAGGGTCCGGTCTCTACAATGAGCAGTTCTTC. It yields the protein CASSGVGSGLYNEQFF.

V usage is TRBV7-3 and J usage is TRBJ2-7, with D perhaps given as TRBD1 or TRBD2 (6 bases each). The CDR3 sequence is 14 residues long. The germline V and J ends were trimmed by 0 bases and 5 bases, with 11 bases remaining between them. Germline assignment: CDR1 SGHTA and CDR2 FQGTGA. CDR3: CASSLTGGKDEQYF. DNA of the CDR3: TGTGCCAGCAGCTTAACCGGGGGCAAGGACGAGCAGTACTTC. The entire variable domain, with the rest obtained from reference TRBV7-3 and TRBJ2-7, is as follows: GAGVSQTPSNKVTEKGKYVELRCDPISGHTALYWYRQSLGQGPEFLIYFQGTGAADDSGLPNDRFFAVRPEGSVSTLKIQRTERGDSAVYLCASSLTGGKDEQYFGPGTRLTVT.

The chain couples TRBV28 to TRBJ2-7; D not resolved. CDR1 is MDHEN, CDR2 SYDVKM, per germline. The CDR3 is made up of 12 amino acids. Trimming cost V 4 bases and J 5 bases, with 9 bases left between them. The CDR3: CASSSPGHEQYF. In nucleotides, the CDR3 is TGTGCCAGCAGTTCCCCTGGGCACGAGCAGTACTTC.

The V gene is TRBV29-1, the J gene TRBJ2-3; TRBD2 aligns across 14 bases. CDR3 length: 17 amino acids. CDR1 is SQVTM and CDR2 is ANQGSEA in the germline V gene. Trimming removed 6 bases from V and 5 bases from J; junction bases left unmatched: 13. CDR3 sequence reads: CSVAGLAGGLGIDTQYF. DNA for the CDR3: TGCAGCGTCGCCGGACTAGCGGGAGGTCTAGGAATAGATACGCAGTATTTT.

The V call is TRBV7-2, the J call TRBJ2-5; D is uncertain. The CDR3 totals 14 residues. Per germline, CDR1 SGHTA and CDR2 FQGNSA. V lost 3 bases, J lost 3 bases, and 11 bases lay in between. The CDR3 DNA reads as TGTGCCAGCAGCTTCCCGGATAGGGAAGAGACCCAGTACTTC. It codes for CASSFPDREETQYF.

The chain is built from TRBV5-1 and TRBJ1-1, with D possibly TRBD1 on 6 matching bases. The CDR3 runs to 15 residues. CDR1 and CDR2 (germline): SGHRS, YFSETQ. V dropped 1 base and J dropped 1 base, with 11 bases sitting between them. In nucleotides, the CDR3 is TGCGCCAGCAGCTTGATTCCAGGGGCGAACACTGAAGCTTTCTTT. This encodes CASSLIPGANTEAFF.

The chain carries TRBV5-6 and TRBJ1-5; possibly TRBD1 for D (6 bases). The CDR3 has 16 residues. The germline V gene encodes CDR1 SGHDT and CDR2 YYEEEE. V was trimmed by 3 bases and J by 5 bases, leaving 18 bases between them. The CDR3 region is CASSSNRGARYQPQHF. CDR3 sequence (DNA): TGTGCCAGCAGCTCCAATCGGGGGGCTCGCTATCAGCCCCAGCATTTT.

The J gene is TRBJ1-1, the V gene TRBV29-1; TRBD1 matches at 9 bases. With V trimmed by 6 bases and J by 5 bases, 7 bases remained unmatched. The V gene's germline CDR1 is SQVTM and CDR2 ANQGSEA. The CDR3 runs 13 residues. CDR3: CSVERTGETEAFF. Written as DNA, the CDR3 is TGCAGCGTGGAAAGGACAGGGGAGACTGAAGCTTTCTTT.

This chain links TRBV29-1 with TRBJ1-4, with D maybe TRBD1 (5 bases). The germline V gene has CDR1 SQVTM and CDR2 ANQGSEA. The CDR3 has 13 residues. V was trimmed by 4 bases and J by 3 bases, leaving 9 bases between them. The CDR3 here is CSVGGKANEKLFF. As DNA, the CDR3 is TGCAGCGTTGGGGGGAAGGCTAATGAAAAACTGTTTTTT.

CDR3 region: CASRPTGARNQPQHF. For the CDR3, the DNA is TGTGCCAGCAGGCCCACGGGGGCTCGGAATCAGCCCCAGCATTTT. This chain joins TRBV27 and TRBJ1-5, with D possibly TRBD1 on 6 matching bases. This CDR3 has 15 residues. V was shortened by 6 bases and J by 4 bases, with 16 bases between the two germline ends. Germline V CDR1 and CDR2: MNHEY, SMNVEV (reference sequence).

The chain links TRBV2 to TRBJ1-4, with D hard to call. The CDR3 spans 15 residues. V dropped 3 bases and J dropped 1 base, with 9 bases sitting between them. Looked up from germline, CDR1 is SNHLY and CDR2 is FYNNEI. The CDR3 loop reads CASSDDRGTNEKLFF. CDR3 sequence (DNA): TGTGCCAGCAGTGATGACCGCGGAACTAATGAAAAACTGTTTTTT.

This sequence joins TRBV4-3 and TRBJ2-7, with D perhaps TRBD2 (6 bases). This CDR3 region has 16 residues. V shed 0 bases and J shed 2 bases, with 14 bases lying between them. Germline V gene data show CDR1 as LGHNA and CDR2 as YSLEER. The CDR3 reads CASSQEAGLGTYEQYF. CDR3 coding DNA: TGCGCCAGCAGCCAAGAGGCGGGACTGGGGACCTACGAGCAGTACTTC.

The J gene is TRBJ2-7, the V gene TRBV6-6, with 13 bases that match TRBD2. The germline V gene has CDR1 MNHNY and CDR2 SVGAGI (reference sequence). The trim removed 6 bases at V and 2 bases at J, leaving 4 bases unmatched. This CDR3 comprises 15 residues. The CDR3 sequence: CASSTLAGGTYEQYF. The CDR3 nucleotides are TGTGCCAGCAGCACACTAGCGGGAGGGACCTACGAGCAGTACTTC.

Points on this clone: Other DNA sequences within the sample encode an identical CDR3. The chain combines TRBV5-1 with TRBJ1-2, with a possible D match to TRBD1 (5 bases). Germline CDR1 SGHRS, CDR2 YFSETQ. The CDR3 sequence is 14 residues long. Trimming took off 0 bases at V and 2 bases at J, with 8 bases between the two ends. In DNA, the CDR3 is TGCGCCAGCAGCTTGGCGGGACGAAACTATGGCTACACCTTC. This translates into CASSLAGRNYGYTF.

CDR3: CASSPRAGTSSTDTQYF. CDR3 in DNA: TGTGCCAGCAGTCCTCGGGCGGGGACGTCTAGCACAGATACGCAGTATTTT. V usage is TRBV9 and J usage is TRBJ2-3; perhaps TRBD2 as D (6 bases). The CDR3 is made up of 17 amino acids. V gave up 5 bases and J gave up 0 bases, with 19 bases separating them. Germline V CDR1 and CDR2: SGDLS, YYNGEE.

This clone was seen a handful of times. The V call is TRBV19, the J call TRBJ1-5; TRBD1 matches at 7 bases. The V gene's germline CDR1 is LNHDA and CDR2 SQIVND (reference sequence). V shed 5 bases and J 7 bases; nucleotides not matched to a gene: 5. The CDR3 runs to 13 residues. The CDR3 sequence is CASSQGGRQPQHF. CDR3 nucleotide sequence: TGTGCCAGTAGTCAGGGGGGGCGGCAGCCCCAGCATTTT.

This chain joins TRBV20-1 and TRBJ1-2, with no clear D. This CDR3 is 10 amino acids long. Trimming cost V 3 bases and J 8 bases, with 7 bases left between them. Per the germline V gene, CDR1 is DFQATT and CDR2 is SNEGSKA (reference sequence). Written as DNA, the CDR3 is TGCAGTGCTAGTGATGGCGGCTACACCTTC. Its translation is CSASDGGYTF.

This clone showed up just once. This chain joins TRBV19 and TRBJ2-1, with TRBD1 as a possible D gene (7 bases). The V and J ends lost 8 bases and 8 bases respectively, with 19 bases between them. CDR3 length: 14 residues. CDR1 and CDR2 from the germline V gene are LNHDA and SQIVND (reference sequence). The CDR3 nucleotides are TGTGCCAGTGAGGGGGCGGGACTCGGCGATGAGCAGTTCTTC. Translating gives CASEGAGLGDEQFF.

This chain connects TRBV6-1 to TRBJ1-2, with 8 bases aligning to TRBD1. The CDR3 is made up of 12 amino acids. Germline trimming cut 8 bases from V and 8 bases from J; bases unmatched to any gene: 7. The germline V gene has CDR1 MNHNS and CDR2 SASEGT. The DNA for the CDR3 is TGTGCCAGCGGGACAGGTGGGCTAGGCTACACCTTC. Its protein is CASGTGGLGYTF.

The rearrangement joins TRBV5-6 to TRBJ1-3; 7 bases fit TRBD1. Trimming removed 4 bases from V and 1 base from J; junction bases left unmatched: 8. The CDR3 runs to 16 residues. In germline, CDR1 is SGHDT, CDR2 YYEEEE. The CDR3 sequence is CASSLGTVPSGNTIYF. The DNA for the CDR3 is TGTGCCAGCAGCCTGGGGACAGTACCTTCTGGAAACACCATATATTTT.

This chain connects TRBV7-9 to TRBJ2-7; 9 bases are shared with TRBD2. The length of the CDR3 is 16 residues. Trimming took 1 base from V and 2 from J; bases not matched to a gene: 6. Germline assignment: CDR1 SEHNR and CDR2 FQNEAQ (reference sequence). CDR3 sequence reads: CASSLVGSGRTYEQYF. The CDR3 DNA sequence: TGTGCCAGCAGCTTAGTCGGTAGCGGGAGAACCTACGAGCAGTACTTC.